This T cell receptor beta chain was recorded in a study of siplizumab effects on memory and regulatory T cells. The CDR3 spans 18 residues. V was pared by 5 bases and J by 3 bases, with 14 bases of the junction left unmatched. Germline CDR1 SGHVS, CDR2 FQNEAQ. Clones were read by immunoSEQ multiplex PCR, and TCRdb kept only the in-frame ones, dropping some. The sample yields about 87,000 clones, approximately 95% seen once. The J gene is TRBJ2-2, the V gene TRBV7-8, with 8 positions matching TRBD1. This TCR derives from a human donor in good health. Source material: non-Treg CD4+ T cells sorted from blood. The CDR3 is CASSPARGRGLDTGELFF. In nucleotides, the CDR3 is TGTGCCAGCAGCCCGGCCCGGGGCAGGGGGCTCGACACCGGGGAGCTGTTTTTT.